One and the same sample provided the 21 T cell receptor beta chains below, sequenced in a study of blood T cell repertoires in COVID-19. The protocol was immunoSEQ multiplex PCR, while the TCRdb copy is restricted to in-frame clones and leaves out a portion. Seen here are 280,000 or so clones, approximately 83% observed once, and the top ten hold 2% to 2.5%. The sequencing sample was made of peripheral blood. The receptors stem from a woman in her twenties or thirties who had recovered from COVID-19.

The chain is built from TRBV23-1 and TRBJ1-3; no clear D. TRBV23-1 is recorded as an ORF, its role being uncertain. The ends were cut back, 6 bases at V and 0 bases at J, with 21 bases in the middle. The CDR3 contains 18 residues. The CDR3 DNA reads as TGCGCCAGCAGGGTCGGTATTTTTCCCGGGATCTCTGGAAACACCATATATTTT. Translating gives CASRVGIFPGISGNTIYF.

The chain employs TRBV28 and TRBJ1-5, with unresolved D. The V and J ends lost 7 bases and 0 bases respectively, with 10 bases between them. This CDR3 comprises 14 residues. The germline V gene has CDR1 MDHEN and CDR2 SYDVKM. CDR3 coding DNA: TGTGCCAGCAACGACTTTAATAGCAATCAGCCCCAGCATTTT. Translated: CASNDFNSNQPQHF.

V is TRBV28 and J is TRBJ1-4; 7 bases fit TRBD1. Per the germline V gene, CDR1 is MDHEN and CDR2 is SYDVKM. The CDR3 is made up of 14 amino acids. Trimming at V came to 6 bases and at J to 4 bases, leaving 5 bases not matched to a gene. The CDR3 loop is CASSRSGGNEKLFF. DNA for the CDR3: TGTGCCAGCAGCAGATCAGGGGGTAATGAAAAACTGTTTTTT.

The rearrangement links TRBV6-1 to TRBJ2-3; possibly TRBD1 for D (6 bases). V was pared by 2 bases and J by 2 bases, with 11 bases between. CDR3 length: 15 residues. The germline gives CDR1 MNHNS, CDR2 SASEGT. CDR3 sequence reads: CASSEPTGTTDTQYF. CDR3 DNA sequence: TGTGCCAGCAGTGAACCGACAGGAACCACAGATACGCAGTATTTT.

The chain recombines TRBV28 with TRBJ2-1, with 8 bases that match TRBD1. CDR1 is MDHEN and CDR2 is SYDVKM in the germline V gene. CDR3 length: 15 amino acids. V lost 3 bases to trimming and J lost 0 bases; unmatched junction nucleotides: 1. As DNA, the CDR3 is TGTGCCAGCAGTTTCGGGACAGGCTCCTACAATGAGCAGTTCTTC. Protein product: CASSFGTGSYNEQFF.

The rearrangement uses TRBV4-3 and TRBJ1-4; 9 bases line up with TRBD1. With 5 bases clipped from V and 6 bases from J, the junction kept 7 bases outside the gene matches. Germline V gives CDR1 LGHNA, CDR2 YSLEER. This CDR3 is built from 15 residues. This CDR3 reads CASSESGTGYEKLFF. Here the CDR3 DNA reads TGCGCCAGCAGCGAATCCGGGACAGGGTATGAAAAACTGTTTTTT.

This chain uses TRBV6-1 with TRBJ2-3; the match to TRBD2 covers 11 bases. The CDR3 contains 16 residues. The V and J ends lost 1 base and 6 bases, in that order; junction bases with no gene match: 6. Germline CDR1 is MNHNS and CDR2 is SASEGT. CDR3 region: CASSEVSGGGADTQYF. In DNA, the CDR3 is TGTGCCAGCAGTGAAGTTAGCGGGGGGGGCGCGGATACGCAGTATTTT.

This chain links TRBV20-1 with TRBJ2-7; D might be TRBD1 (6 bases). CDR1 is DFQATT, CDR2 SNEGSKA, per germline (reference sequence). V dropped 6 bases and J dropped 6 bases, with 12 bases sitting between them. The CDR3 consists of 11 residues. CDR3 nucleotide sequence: TGCAGTGCCGAACAGGGTATCGAGCAGTACTTC. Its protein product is CSAEQGIEQYF.

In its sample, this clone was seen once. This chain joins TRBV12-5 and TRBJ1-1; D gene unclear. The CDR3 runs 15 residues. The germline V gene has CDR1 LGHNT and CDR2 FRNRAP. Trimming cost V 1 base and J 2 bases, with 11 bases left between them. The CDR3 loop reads CASGLDTMLNTEAFF. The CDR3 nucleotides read TGTGCTAGTGGTTTGGACACAATGTTAAACACTGAAGCTTTCTTT. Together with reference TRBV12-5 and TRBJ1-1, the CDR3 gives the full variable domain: DARVTQTPRHKVTEMGQEVTMRCQPILGHNTVFWYRQTMMQGLELLAYFRNRAPLDDSGMPKDRFSAEMPDATLATLKIQPSEPRDSAVYFCASGLDTMLNTEAFFGQGTRLTVV.

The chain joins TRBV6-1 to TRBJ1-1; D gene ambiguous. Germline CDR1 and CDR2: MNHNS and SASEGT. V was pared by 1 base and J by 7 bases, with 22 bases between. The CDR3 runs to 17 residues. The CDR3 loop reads CASSEVYRKYVGFEAFF. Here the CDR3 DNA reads TGTGCCAGCAGTGAAGTCTACAGAAAGTACGTTGGCTTTGAAGCTTTCTTT.

The CDR3 nucleotides read TGCGCCAGCAGCCCGGGACTAGATGCCGAGACGCAGTATTTT. Its protein product is CASSPGLDAETQYF. The V gene is TRBV5-1, the J gene TRBJ2-3, with TRBD2 identical over 8 bases. Germline V lookup: CDR1 SGHRS, CDR2 YFSETQ. This CDR3 has 14 residues. V lost 4 bases, J lost 9 bases, and 10 bases stayed unmatched.

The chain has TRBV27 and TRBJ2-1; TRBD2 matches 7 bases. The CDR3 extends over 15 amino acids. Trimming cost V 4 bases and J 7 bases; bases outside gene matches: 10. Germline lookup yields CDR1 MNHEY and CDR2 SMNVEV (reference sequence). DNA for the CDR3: TGTGCCAGCAGTTCAGCGGGACTGAGTGGGAATGAGCAGTTCTTC. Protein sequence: CASSSAGLSGNEQFF.

Here the CDR3 DNA reads TGTGCCAGCAGCTTAGACGGAGGGGCCCTCAATCAGCCCCAGCATTTT. It is translated as CASSLDGGALNQPQHF. The chain recombines TRBV11-2 with TRBJ1-5, with D maybe TRBD1 (5 bases). This CDR3 comprises 16 residues. Germline values: CDR1 SGHAT, CDR2 FQNNGV. Between the trimmed V and J ends, which lost 0 bases and 3 bases, there was a span of 12 bases. Together with reference TRBV11-2 and TRBJ1-5, the CDR3 gives the full variable domain: EAGVAQSPRYKIIEKRQSVAFWCNPISGHATLYWYQQILGQGPKLLIQFQNNGVVDDSQLPKDRFSAERLKGVDSTLKIQPAKLEDSAVYLCASSLDGGALNQPQHFGDGTRLSIL.

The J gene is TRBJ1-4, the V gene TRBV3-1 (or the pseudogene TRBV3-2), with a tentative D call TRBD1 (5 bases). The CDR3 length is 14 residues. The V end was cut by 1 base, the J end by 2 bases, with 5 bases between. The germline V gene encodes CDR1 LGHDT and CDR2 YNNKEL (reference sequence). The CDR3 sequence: CASSQAGTNEKLFF. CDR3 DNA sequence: TGTGCCAGCAGCCAAGCAGGGACTAATGAAAAACTGTTTTTT.

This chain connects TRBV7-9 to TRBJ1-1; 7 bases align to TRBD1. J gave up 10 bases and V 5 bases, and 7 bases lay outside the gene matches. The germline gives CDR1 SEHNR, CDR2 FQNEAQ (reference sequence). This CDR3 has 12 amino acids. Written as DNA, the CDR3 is TGTGCCAGCAGCCAGGACAGGCCATCAGCTTTCTTT. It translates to CASSQDRPSAFF. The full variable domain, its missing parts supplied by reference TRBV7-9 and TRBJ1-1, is DTGVSQNPRHKITKRGQNVTFRCDPISEHNRLYWYRQTLGQGPEFLTYFQNEAQLEKSRLLSDRFSAERPKGSFSTLEIQRTEQGDSAMYLCASSQDRPSAFFGQGTRLTVV.

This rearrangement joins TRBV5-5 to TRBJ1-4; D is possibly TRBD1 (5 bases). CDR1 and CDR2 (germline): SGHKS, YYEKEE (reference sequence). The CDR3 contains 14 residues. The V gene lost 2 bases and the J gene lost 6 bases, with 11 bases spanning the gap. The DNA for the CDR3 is TGTGCCAGCAGCTTTGGGGACTGGGATGAAAAACTGTTTTTT. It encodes CASSFGDWDEKLFF.

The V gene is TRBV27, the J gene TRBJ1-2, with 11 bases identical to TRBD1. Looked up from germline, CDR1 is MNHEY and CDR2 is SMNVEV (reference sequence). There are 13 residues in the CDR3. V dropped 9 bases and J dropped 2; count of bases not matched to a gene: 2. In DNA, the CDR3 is TGTGCCAGTCGGACAGGGGGCAACTATGGCTACACCTTC. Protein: CASRTGGNYGYTF.

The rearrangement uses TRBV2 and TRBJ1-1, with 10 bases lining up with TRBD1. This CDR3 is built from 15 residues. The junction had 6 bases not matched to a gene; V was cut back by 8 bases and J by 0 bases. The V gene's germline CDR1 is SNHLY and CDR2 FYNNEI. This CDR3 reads CASGTGVRVNTEAFF. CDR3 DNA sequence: TGTGCCAGCGGGACAGGGGTTCGGGTGAACACTGAAGCTTTCTTT. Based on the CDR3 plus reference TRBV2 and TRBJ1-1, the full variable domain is EPEVTQTPSHQVTQMGQEVILRCVPISNHLYFYWYRQILGQKVEFLVSFYNNEISEKSEIFDDQFSVERPDGSNFTLKIRSTKLEDSAMYFCASGTGVRVNTEAFFGQGTRLTVV.

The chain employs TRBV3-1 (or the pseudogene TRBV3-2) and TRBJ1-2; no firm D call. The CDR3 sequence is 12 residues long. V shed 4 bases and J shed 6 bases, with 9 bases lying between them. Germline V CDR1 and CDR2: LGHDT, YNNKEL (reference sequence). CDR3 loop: CASSPAGNGYTF. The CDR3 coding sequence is TGTGCCAGCAGCCCAGCGGGTAATGGCTACACCTTC.

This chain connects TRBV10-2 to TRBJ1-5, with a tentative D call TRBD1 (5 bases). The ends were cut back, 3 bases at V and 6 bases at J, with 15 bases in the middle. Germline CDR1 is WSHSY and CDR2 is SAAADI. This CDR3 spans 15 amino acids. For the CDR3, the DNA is TGCGCCAGCAGTGATTCAGGGTATTTCGGTCAGCCCCAGCATTTT. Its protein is CASSDSGYFGQPQHF.

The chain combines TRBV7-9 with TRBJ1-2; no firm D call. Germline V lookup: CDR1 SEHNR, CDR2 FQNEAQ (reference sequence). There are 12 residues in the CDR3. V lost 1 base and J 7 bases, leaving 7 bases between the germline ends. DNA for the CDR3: TGTGCCAGCAGCTTAGGAACGAGTGGCTACACCTTC. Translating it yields CASSLGTSGYTF. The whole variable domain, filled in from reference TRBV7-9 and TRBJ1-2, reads DTGVSQNPRHKITKRGQNVTFRCDPISEHNRLYWYRQTLGQGPEFLTYFQNEAQLEKSRLLSDRFSAERPKGSFSTLEIQRTEQGDSAMYLCASSLGTSGYTFGSGTRLTVV.